This TCR beta chain was captured in a study of T-cell memory formation after mild COVID-19 (dated by TCRdb to 2020 to 2023). As for the study more broadly: TCR sequence clusters from the two donors were found to be largely donor specific. In a couple of donors, T-cell clones that expanded and contracted after mild COVID-19 were followed by sequencing TCRalpha and TCRbeta repertoires longitudinally. Two young, previously healthy adult volunteers, one female and one male, were included in the cohort.

Summary of the overall study and its limitations: Contracting CD4+ clones turned up mainly in the CM and EM memory subsets, whereas EMRA was where CD8+ clones were enriched. Clones that contracted from day 15 to 85 showed balanced CD4/CD8 phenotypes, whereas a second wave of clones that expanded from day 15 to 37 leaned towards CD4+. SARS-CoV-2 specificity was not confirmed for the second-wave clones peaking on day 37. The detection of some responding clones in pre-infection memory suggests that pre-existing cross-reactive memory T cells joined the SARS-CoV-2 response. Only a couple of mild cases were covered by the study, and larger cohorts that include severe cases with pre-infection samples were considered necessary.

This clonotype was detected many times. What antigen it recognizes has not been identified. Base-call qualities are not available, and no considerably larger clone is one nucleotide away. Trimming removed 4 bases from V and 1 base from J, leaving 14 bases between the germline ends. In the germline V gene, CDR1 corresponds to SGHRS and CDR2 to YFSETQ. Inclusive of the bounding cysteine and phenylalanine, the CDR3 is 15 residues long. The sequence is cut down to CDR3 DNA, 45 bases in frame from base 1. The sequencer was an Illumina NovaSeq 6000. cDNA libraries for TCRalpha and TCRbeta were prepared by 5'RACE using constant-segment primers, with sample barcodes and unique molecular identifiers added. Trizol reagent was used to extract RNA from every sample. Libraries were amplified in two PCR steps, with a second sample barcode and Illumina TruSeq adapters added in the second step. Sequencing of the libraries was done on an Illumina NovaSeq, producing 2 x 150 bp paired-end reads. In the original analysis: Demultiplexing of reads and collapsing into UMI-guided consensus sequences were performed with migec v1.2.7. With mixcr v2.1.11, UMI consensuses were aligned to TRA and TRB V and J templates and assembled into clonotypes. A clonotype was counted as expanded or contracted only if both edgeR and NoisET called the change significant, with noise models trained on biological replicates. For edgeR calls, a false discovery rate-adjusted p below 0.01 and a log2 fold-change threshold of 1 were applied. PCA with hierarchical clustering of max-normalized trajectories of the 1000 most abundant clonotypes was used as exploratory dynamics analysis. Separately sequenced CD4+ and CD8+ repertoires were used to assign a CD4 or CD8 phenotype to each responding clone. TCRdb redid the processing of the public reads, applying fastp at Q25 and MiXCR, and retained in-frame beta chains. Here each entry gathers all rows of one CDR3 protein and keeps the most common genes and DNA. V and J calls and clone size were set by TCRdb, not the authors. For this sample there are around 260,000 distinct CDR3 sequences; under 20% appear just once. 22% of the sample comes from the top ten.

Ficoll-Paque density gradient centrifugation was used to isolate PBMCs. Rearrangement joined TRBV5-1 to TRBJ2-5; TRBD1 is a weak D gene call, 6 bases matching. Material: PBMCs or a T cell subset sorted from them (not recorded which). The sequence came from a man younger than 30 who had mild COVID-19 (a few samples of this study predate the infection). The sample titles of this study are shuffled in the database, so cell type and time point are left out; the donor was told from shared clones. In nucleotide form, the sequence is TGCGCCAGCAGCCACGAGAGGGGGAGCCAAGAGACCCAGTACTTC. It codes for CASSHERGSQETQYF.